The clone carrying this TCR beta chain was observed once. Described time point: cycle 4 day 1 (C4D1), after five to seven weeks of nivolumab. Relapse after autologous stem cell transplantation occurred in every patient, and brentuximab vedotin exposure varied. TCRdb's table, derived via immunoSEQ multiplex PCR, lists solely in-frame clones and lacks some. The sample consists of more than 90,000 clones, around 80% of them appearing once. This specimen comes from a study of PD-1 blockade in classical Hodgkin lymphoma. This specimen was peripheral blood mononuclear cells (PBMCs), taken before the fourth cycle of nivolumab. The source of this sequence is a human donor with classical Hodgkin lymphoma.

CDR3 loop: CAISESAGGGVGTEAFF. In nucleotides, the CDR3 is TGTGCCATCAGTGAGTCGGCAGGCGGGGGTGTTGGTACTGAAGCTTTCTTT. This chain uses TRBV10-3 with TRBJ1-1; tentatively, D is TRBD1 (5 bases). Germline loops: CDR1 ENHRY, CDR2 SYGVKD. The CDR3 extends over 17 amino acids. V lost 0 bases and J lost 5, with 19 bases in between.